This TCR beta chain stems from a study of cytomegalovirus exposure and HLA in healthy donors. Study-level points and caveats: Rare TCR sequences dominated, though some public TCRs recurred in many donors. Testing in vitro showed a few CMV-associated chains specific for CMV antigens.

The protocol was immunoSEQ multiplex PCR, while the TCRdb copy is restricted to in-frame clones and leaves out a portion. The table records some 120,000 clones, 85% to 90% of them present only once. On this clone: Its specificity is unknown.

The donors were members of the 120-subject validation cohort (separate from the approximately 670-subject first cohort). The CDR3 totals 15 residues. V was clipped by 6 bases and J by 4 bases; unmatched bases: 7. CDR1 is MNHEY and CDR2 is SVGAGI in the germline V gene. The sample consisted of PBMCs. This receptor was taken from a woman under 30 in good health and CMV-seronegative. The genes are TRBV6-5 and TRBJ1-3; 9 positions match TRBD1. DNA of the CDR3: TGTGCCAGCAGCCCGCCCGGGACAGGGGGAAACACCATATATTTT. Protein product: CASSPPGTGGNTIYF.